Listed here are 7 T cell receptor beta chains from one sample, sequenced in a study of cytomegalovirus exposure and HLA in healthy donors. Here immunoSEQ multiplex PCR was the method, and the copy in TCRdb shows in-frame clones only, minus some. The sample includes over 70,000 clones, over 85% of them seen just once. The specimen was PBMCs. These TCRs come from a woman aged 18-29 years in good health and CMV-seropositive.

V gene TRBV4-3 combines with J gene TRBJ2-1; the match to TRBD2 covers 9 bases. This CDR3 is built from 17 residues. The germline V gene encodes CDR1 LGHNA and CDR2 YSLEER. With 0 bases clipped from V and 7 bases from J, the junction kept 10 bases outside the gene matches. CDR3 nucleotide sequence: TGCGCCAGCAGCCAAGATATGTCGGCGGGGGGGTGGAATGAGCAGTTCTTC. Translation: CASSQDMSAGGWNEQFF.

The chain employs TRBV6-5 and TRBJ1-1; tentatively, D is TRBD1 (5 bases). This CDR3 is built from 15 residues. Looked up from germline, CDR1 is MNHEY and CDR2 is SVGAGI. The germline V and J ends were trimmed by 5 bases and 4 bases, with 17 bases remaining between them. DNA of the CDR3: TGTGCCAGCAGTACGCCAGGGTCCGCTGGCACTGAAGCTTTCTTT. It codes for CASSTPGSAGTEAFF.

The genes are TRBV29-1 and TRBJ2-1; TRBD1 matches 8 bases. CDR3 length equals 14 residues. Germline CDR1 is SQVTM and CDR2 is ANQGSEA. J lost 2 bases, V lost 7 bases, and 7 bases had no gene match. CDR3 protein: CSGTRTGPYNEQFF. The CDR3 DNA follows: TGCAGCGGAACACGGACAGGGCCCTACAATGAGCAGTTCTTC.

The V call is TRBV6-5, the J call TRBJ2-3, with D maybe TRBD2 (6 bases). CDR1 is MNHEY and CDR2 is SVGAGI in the germline V gene. Trimming took off 6 bases at V and 3 bases at J, with 16 bases between the two ends. There are 15 residues in the CDR3. CDR3 nucleotides: TGTGCCAGCAGCAGTGGACTACCACGGACAGATACGCAGTATTTT. Its protein product is CASSSGLPRTDTQYF.

The chain carries TRBV4-3 and TRBJ1-2; perhaps TRBD1 as D (5 bases). V was cut by 1 base and J by 0 bases, with 9 bases left in between. The CDR3 is 15 residues long. Germline CDR1 and CDR2: LGHNA and YSLEER. The CDR3 protein is CASSQAAGTNYGYTF. In DNA, the CDR3 is TGCGCCAGCAGCCAAGCGGCAGGGACTAACTATGGCTACACCTTC.

V usage is TRBV27 and J usage is TRBJ2-1; the match to TRBD1 covers 9 bases. J was trimmed by 7 bases and V by 5 bases; bases with no gene match: 9. CDR3 size: 15 residues. The V gene's germline CDR1 is MNHEY and CDR2 SMNVEV (reference sequence). The CDR3, as DNA: TGTGCCAGCAGTAGAACCGGGACAGGGAGAAATGAGCAGTTCTTC. Protein: CASSRTGTGRNEQFF.

This chain joins TRBV27 and TRBJ2-4; 8 bases are a match to TRBD2. This CDR3 region has 16 residues. The germline V gene encodes CDR1 MNHEY and CDR2 SMNVEV (reference sequence). The J segment lost 2 bases and the V segment lost 6 bases, leaving 9 bases of the junction unmatched. The CDR3 reads CASRPLGGVPKNIQYF. The CDR3 DNA is TGTGCCAGCAGACCCCTCGGGGGGGTTCCCAAAAACATTCAGTACTTC.